These T cell receptor beta chains were read from a single sample in a study of blood T cell repertoires in COVID-19. The repertoire was sequenced with immunoSEQ multiplex PCR; TCRdb's copy has only in-frame clones and lacks some. The sample holds 75,000 to 95,000 clones, about 80% seen once. The sample was peripheral blood. These receptors were collected from a woman aged 40 to 49 with active or convalescent COVID-19. Each CDR3 is given with its conserved first and last residue. The order of the fields is CDR3 length, J gene, V gene, CDR3 protein.

13 TRBJ2-2 TRBV6-2/TRBV6-3 CASSYPPTGELFF
16 TRBJ1-2 TRBV7-9 CASSSDVRDRGDGYTF
15 TRBJ1-1 TRBV28 CASSLQGPLNTEAFF
14 TRBJ2-5 TRBV3-1/TRBV3-2 CASSRVGAQETQYF
15 TRBJ1-5 TRBV24-1 CATSDSGDFNQPQHF
14 TRBJ1-2 TRBV5-1 CASSSTPVEYGYTF
12 TRBJ2-2 TRBV19 CASSIVAGELFF
15 TRBJ1-5 TRBV6-5 CASSSRTGSGQPQHF
20 TRBJ2-5 TRBV7-6 CASTPTGGLAGGIRGETQYF
21 TRBJ2-6 TRBV15 CATSREYPGTGRLSGANVLTF
14 TRBJ1-3 TRBV6-5 CASSLGGSGNTIYF
15 TRBJ2-7 TRBV6-5 CASSPLSGVSYEQYF
12 TRBJ2-1 TRBV7-2 CASSLSLHEQFF
13 TRBJ1-6 TRBV6-1 CASSDSPNSPLHF
18 TRBJ2-1 TRBV5-4 CASSLLDRGGSSYNEQFF
14 TRBJ2-3 TRBV11-2 CASSLGLGKDTQYF
17 TRBJ1-6 TRBV5-1 CASSLVNQGIPNSPLHF
15 TRBJ1-1 TRBV19 CASSITDRANTEAFF
14 TRBJ2-1 TRBV11-2 CASSARTSYNEQFF
13 TRBJ1-2 TRBV7-2 CASSPLMDYGYTF
17 TRBJ1-6 TRBV11-2 CASSLNLGSSYNSPLHF
13 TRBJ2-7 TRBV7-9 CASSPGGGIEQYF
14 TRBJ2-7 TRBV11-2 CASRYDRGVYEQYF
18 TRBJ2-6 TRBV5-1 CASSPAGTVRSGANVLTF
21 TRBJ2-1 TRBV4-1 CASSQPRGASGRSSSYNEQFF
15 TRBJ1-2 TRBV28 CASSLFVTGGGGYTF